Listed here are 28 T cell receptor beta chains from one sample, sequenced in a study of lymphopenia after photon versus proton radiotherapy. Profiling relied on immunoSEQ multiplex PCR, and the TCRdb table lists in-frame clones only, not all of them. Of about 35,000 clones in the sample, about 93% were seen once. Sequenced material: peripheral blood, taken from a patient treated with photon-based radiotherapy. All receptors come from a man in his 60s with cholangiocarcinoma.

The table lists this clone with a count of one. J is TRBJ1-5 and V is TRBV28, with TRBD1 as a possible D gene (5 bases). The germline V gene has CDR1 MDHEN and CDR2 SYDVKM. The V and J ends lost 6 bases and 1 base respectively, with 13 bases between them. This CDR3 contains 15 residues. The CDR3: CASSLDRGSNQPQHF. The CDR3 DNA reads TGTGCCAGCAGCCTAGATCGGGGGAGCAATCAGCCCCAGCATTTT.

This chain joins TRBV18 and TRBJ1-2; TRBD1 matches at 10 bases. Unmatched junction bases numbered 3, after V lost 0 bases and J lost 8 bases. This CDR3 is 14 amino acids long. The germline V gene has CDR1 KGHSH and CDR2 LQKENI. The CDR3 reads CASSPPDRGRGYTF. CDR3 nucleotides: TGTGCCAGCTCACCACCGGACAGGGGGAGAGGCTACACCTTC.

The J gene is TRBJ1-4, the V gene TRBV5-8; TRBD1 matches at 7 bases. The CDR3 extends over 12 amino acids. V lost 3 bases to trimming and J lost 10 bases; unmatched junction nucleotides: 3. Germline assignment: CDR1 SGHTS and CDR2 YDEGEE. CDR3 residues: CASSSPGGKLFF. CDR3 sequence (DNA): TGTGCCAGCAGCTCACCAGGGGGAAAACTGTTTTTT.

The rearrangement uses TRBV6-1 and TRBJ2-5; the D gene is possibly TRBD2 (5 bases). Looked up from germline, CDR1 is MNHNS and CDR2 is SASEGT. The CDR3 has 15 residues. Between the trimmed V and J ends, which lost 2 bases and 5 bases, there was a span of 15 bases. CDR3 nucleotide sequence: TGTGCCAGCAGTGAAACAAGCGCCGGGGAGGAGACCCAGTACTTC. Encoded protein: CASSETSAGEETQYF.

V and J are TRBV2 and TRBJ2-3; D is unresolved. This CDR3 region has 12 residues. The germline V gene has CDR1 SNHLY and CDR2 FYNNEI. Trimming shortened V by 9 bases and J by 2 bases, and 9 bases separated the two germline ends. The CDR3 spells CASTWSTDTQYF. CDR3 bases: TGTGCCAGTACCTGGTCCACAGATACGCAGTATTTT.

The chain joins TRBV28 to TRBJ2-1; no firm D call. This CDR3 comprises 11 residues. Germline lookup yields CDR1 MDHEN and CDR2 SYDVKM. Trimming removed 10 bases from V and 2 bases from J, with 6 bases in between. The CDR3 spells CATGPYNEQFF. The CDR3 region has the DNA TGTGCCACCGGCCCCTACAATGAGCAGTTCTTC.

The rearrangement links TRBV7-2 to TRBJ2-7, with D hard to call. Germline V gene sequence: CDR1 SGHTA, CDR2 FQGNSA. The CDR3 is 14 residues long. Trimming removed 1 base from V and 4 bases from J, with 11 bases in between. CDR3 sequence: CASSLGGVVYEQYF. In DNA, the CDR3 is TGTGCCAGCAGCTTAGGTGGTGTGGTTTACGAGCAGTACTTC.

The gene calls are TRBV28 and TRBJ2-5, with TRBD2 as a possible D gene (6 bases). V lost 5 bases and J 4 bases, leaving 23 bases between the germline ends. Per the germline V gene, CDR1 is MDHEN and CDR2 is SYDVKM. This CDR3 is 17 amino acids long. The CDR3: CASSPLRSGVGVETQYF. In DNA form, the CDR3 reads TGTGCCAGCAGTCCCCTTCGTAGCGGAGTGGGGGTAGAGACCCAGTACTTC.

The chain carries TRBV6-1 and TRBJ1-4; 8 bases are a match to TRBD1. V was clipped by 2 bases and J by 8 bases; unmatched bases: 7. The germline gives CDR1 MNHNS, CDR2 SASEGT. The CDR3 is made up of 15 amino acids. For the CDR3, the DNA is TGTGCCAGCAGTGAACTTGGACAGGGCTGGGAAAAACTGTTTTTT. Residues: CASSELGQGWEKLFF.

J is TRBJ2-1 and V is TRBV29-1, with D tentatively TRBD2 (5 bases). Trimming cost V 3 bases and J 9 bases, with 18 bases left between them. The CDR3 covers 14 residues. Germline V gene lookup returns CDR1 SQVTM and CDR2 ANQGSEA. CDR3: CSVDVALDGSEQFF. The CDR3, as DNA: TGCAGCGTTGACGTGGCACTAGATGGGAGTGAGCAGTTCTTC.

This clone has only one observation. J is TRBJ1-2 and V is TRBV6-5; TRBD1 agrees at 9 bases. V gave up 6 bases and J gave up 4 bases; unmatched junction bases: 9. Germline lookup yields CDR1 MNHEY and CDR2 SVGAGI. This CDR3 comprises 15 residues. CDR3 loop: CASRRPLDRGYGYTF. CDR3 sequence (DNA): TGTGCCAGCAGAAGACCCTTGGACAGGGGCTATGGCTACACCTTC.

The chain carries TRBV28 and TRBJ1-1; no definite D call. V was cut by 6 bases and J by 6 bases, with 11 bases left in between. The germline gives CDR1 MDHEN, CDR2 SYDVKM. The CDR3 is 12 residues long. The CDR3 reads CASSLGVSEAFF. The CDR3 bases are TGTGCCAGCAGCCTTGGTGTGTCTGAAGCTTTCTTT.

The chain has TRBV11-2 and TRBJ2-5, with D unresolved. V was clipped by 5 bases and J by 2 bases, with 3 bases between them. Germline CDR1 SGHAT, CDR2 FQNNGV. This CDR3 contains 11 residues. CDR3 DNA: TGTGCCAGCAGCATACAAGAGACCCAGTACTTC. Residues: CASSIQETQYF.

This chain connects TRBV7-2 to TRBJ2-7, with TRBD2 as a possible D gene (5 bases). Deletions cut 3 bases from V and 0 bases from J, with 12 bases between. Germline CDR1 SGHTA, CDR2 FQGNSA. The CDR3 length is 15 residues. This CDR3 reads CASSFGLGSSYEQYF. CDR3 nucleotide sequence: TGTGCCAGCAGCTTCGGCCTAGGGAGCTCCTACGAGCAGTACTTC. Full variable domain (outside the CDR3, taken from reference TRBV7-2 and TRBJ2-7): GAGVSQSPSNKVTEKGKDVELRCDPISGHTALYWYRQSLGQGLEFLIYFQGNSAPDKSGLPSDRFSAERTGGSVSTLTIQRTQQEDSAVYLCASSFGLGSSYEQYFGPGTRLTVT.

In this sample, this clone turned up a few times. The chain uses TRBV10-2 and TRBJ2-7, with 7 bases that match TRBD2. The CDR3 consists of 14 residues. V was pared by 6 bases and J by 4 bases, with 9 bases of the junction left unmatched. The germline gives CDR1 WSHSY, CDR2 SAAADI. The CDR3: CASRGGTPVYEQYF. In DNA form, the CDR3 reads TGCGCCAGCAGGGGGGGGACCCCCGTTTACGAGCAGTACTTC.

The V call is TRBV7-9, the J call TRBJ2-1; 7 bases line up with TRBD1. This CDR3 spans 15 amino acids. Germline assignment: CDR1 SEHNR and CDR2 FQNEAQ (reference sequence). V gave up 5 bases and J gave up 3 bases; unmatched junction bases: 7. This CDR3 reads CASSAPGTVYNEQFF. CDR3 DNA sequence: TGTGCCAGCAGCGCTCCCGGGACAGTCTACAATGAGCAGTTCTTC.

V and J are TRBV28 and TRBJ1-5; D is possibly TRBD1 (5 bases). This CDR3 has 15 residues. V was shortened by 6 bases and J by 4 bases, with 16 bases between the two germline ends. Germline V gene data show CDR1 as MDHEN and CDR2 as SYDVKM. CDR3 region: CASSPIGGNNQPQHF. The DNA of the CDR3 is TGTGCCAGCAGCCCCATTGGGGGAAATAATCAGCCCCAGCATTTT. Full variable domain (rest looked up from reference TRBV28 and TRBJ1-5): DVKVTQSSRYLVKRTGEKVFLECVQDMDHENMFWYRQDPGLGLRLIYFSYDVKMKEKGDIPEGYSVSREKKERFSLILESASTNQTSMYLCASSPIGGNNQPQHFGDGTRLSIL.

This chain connects TRBV7-3 to TRBJ2-2; 9 nucleotides align to TRBD1. Germline V gene sequence: CDR1 SGHTA, CDR2 FQGTGA. The CDR3 runs 15 residues. V lost 5 bases and J lost 3; bases outside the gene matches: 4. The CDR3 protein is CASSPGTGHTGELFF. The CDR3 nucleotides are TGTGCCAGCAGCCCGGGGACAGGGCACACCGGGGAGCTGTTTTTT.

The chain joins TRBV5-1 to TRBJ2-3; D gene ambiguous. Trimming took off 0 bases at V and 0 bases at J, with 5 bases between the two ends. There are 14 residues in the CDR3. The V gene's germline CDR1 is SGHRS and CDR2 YFSETQ. CDR3 in amino acids: CASSLAESTDTQYF. In DNA form, the CDR3 reads TGCGCCAGCAGCTTGGCCGAGAGCACAGATACGCAGTATTTT.

J is TRBJ1-2 and V is TRBV7-2, with TRBD1 identical over 9 bases. Germline CDR1 SGHTA, CDR2 FQGNSA. The trim removed 1 base at V and 6 bases at J, leaving 9 bases unmatched. This CDR3 is 16 amino acids long. The CDR3 sequence: CASSLDGTGLLDGYTF. DNA for the CDR3: TGTGCCAGCAGCTTAGACGGGACAGGGTTACTTGATGGCTACACCTTC.

The chain has TRBV19 and TRBJ2-3; D assignment may be TRBD1 or TRBD2 (5 bases each). Per germline, CDR1 LNHDA and CDR2 SQIVND (reference sequence). Trimming removed 5 bases from V and 5 bases from J, with 11 bases in between. CDR3 length equals 13 residues. In DNA, the CDR3 is TGTGCCAGTAGTCCAGGGACGAGAGATACGCAGTATTTT. This codes for CASSPGTRDTQYF.

This chain links TRBV9 with TRBJ2-1; 9 bases align to TRBD2. Germline CDR1 SGDLS, CDR2 YYNGEE. The CDR3 runs 15 residues. After removal of 3 bases from V and 6 bases from J, the junction contained 7 bases not matched to a gene. The CDR3 coding sequence is TGTGCCAGCAGCGACGAAACGCGGGAGGGCAATGAGCAGTTCTTC. As protein: CASSDETREGNEQFF. The full variable domain, rest sourced from reference TRBV9 and TRBJ2-1, is DSGVTQTPKHLITATGQRVTLRCSPRSGDLSVYWYQQSLDQGLQFLIQYYNGEERAKGNILERFSAQQFPDLHSELNLSSLELGDSALYFCASSDETREGNEQFFGPGTRLTVL.

This chain joins TRBV19 and TRBJ2-3; perhaps TRBD2 as D (6 bases). The CDR3 contains 15 residues. Germline CDR1 reads LNHDA; CDR2 reads SQIVND (reference sequence). V was shortened by 5 bases and J by 6 bases, with 18 bases between the two germline ends. The chain's CDR3 is CASSSESGYGDTQYF. CDR3 nucleotide sequence: TGTGCCAGTAGTTCAGAGAGCGGGTATGGGGATACGCAGTATTTT.

The V gene is TRBV5-6, the J gene TRBJ1-4, with 7 bases identical to TRBD1. CDR3 length: 15 residues. The V gene end was trimmed by 4 bases and the J gene end by 7 bases; junction bases not matched to a gene: 10. Germline V gene data show CDR1 as SGHDT and CDR2 as YYEEEE. CDR3 in amino acids: CASSANRGVFEKLFF. The CDR3 DNA sequence: TGTGCCAGCAGCGCGAACAGGGGAGTGTTTGAAAAACTGTTTTTT.

The chain joins TRBV4-1 to TRBJ2-3, with D tentatively TRBD2 (5 bases). Per the germline V gene, CDR1 is MGHRA and CDR2 is YSYEKL. The CDR3 runs to 15 residues. V was pared by 4 bases and J by 0 bases, with 11 bases between. The CDR3 is CASSPIERSTDTQYF. DNA for the CDR3: TGCGCCAGCAGCCCCATTGAGCGGAGCACAGATACGCAGTATTTT.

This clone showed up just once. J is TRBJ2-2 and V is TRBV19; 14 bases fit TRBD2. With 6 bases clipped from V and 5 bases from J, the junction kept 11 bases outside the gene matches. Germline CDR1 LNHDA, CDR2 SQIVND (reference sequence). The CDR3 is made up of 18 amino acids. The CDR3 loop is CASSDSGLAGVGTGELFF. CDR3 DNA sequence: TGTGCCAGTAGCGACTCGGGACTAGCGGGAGTAGGGACCGGGGAGCTGTTTTTT.

The chain carries TRBV28 and TRBJ2-5, with D perhaps matching TRBD2 (5 bases). V was clipped by 7 bases and J by 3 bases, with 18 bases between them. CDR3 size: 15 residues. Germline values: CDR1 MDHEN, CDR2 SYDVKM. The CDR3 loop is CASNSITHGKETQYF. The CDR3 DNA reads TGTGCCAGCAACTCTATAACACACGGGAAAGAGACCCAGTACTTC.

The V and J genes are TRBV5-1 and TRBJ2-2, with D possibly being TRBD1 (6 bases). The germline gives CDR1 SGHRS, CDR2 YFSETQ. The CDR3 loop spans 15 amino acids. Trimming pared 4 bases from V and 3 bases from J, leaving 13 bases between. The CDR3 DNA reads as TGCGCCAGCAGCATGAACAGGGTCGACACCGGGGAGCTGTTTTTT. Translated, it gives CASSMNRVDTGELFF. Looking up the rest from reference TRBV5-1 and TRBJ2-2 gives the full variable domain: KAGVTQTPRYLIKTRGQQVTLSCSPISGHRSVSWYQQTPGQGLQFLFEYFSETQRNKGNFPGRFSGRQFSNSRSEMNVSTLELGDSALYLCASSMNRVDTGELFFGEGSRLTVL.